This is a list of T cell receptor beta chains from one sample in a study of shared T cell receptors in the human thymus. Sequencing was performed with immunoSEQ multiplex PCR; in TCRdb, only in-frame clones are kept and a portion is missing. The sample includes some 660,000 clones, 70% to 90% of them seen just once. The same data also went into a second study, on human thymus T cells.

Material for sequencing was thymocytes. The receptors come from a boy younger than two with a congenital heart defect. CDR3s include the opening cysteine and the closing phenylalanine or tryptophan. A D gene is named only where the DNA matches it firmly. Clone size appears in some rows only: once, few, many, or a class for an expanded clone.

CASSAPVSGNASYEQYF TGCGCCAGCAGCGCACCGGTATCAGGGAACGCCTCCTACGAGCAGTACTTC TRBV5-1 once NA TRBJ2-7
CASSWTVPNYGYTF TGCGCCAGCAGTTGGACAGTTCCCAACTATGGCTACACCTTC TRBV5-1 NA NA TRBJ1-2
CASSPDPGQGPYEQYF TGTGCCAGCAGCCCGGATCCGGGACAGGGCCCCTACGAGCAGTACTTC TRBV7-6 NA TRBD1 TRBJ2-7
CASSVRNPREQPQHF TGTGCCAGCAGTGTAAGGAACCCTCGGGAACAGCCCCAGCATTTT TRBV2 NA NA TRBJ1-5
CSVEPLRGETQYF TGCAGCGTTGAACCTCTACGGGGGGAGACCCAGTACTTC TRBV29-1 NA NA TRBJ2-5
CASSLADRDRAREQYF TGTGCCAGCAGCTTGGCCGACCGGGACAGGGCTCGCGAGCAGTACTTC TRBV5-4 NA TRBD1 TRBJ2-7
CASMPGLEVDEQFF TGTGCCAGCATGCCGGGACTAGAGGTGGATGAGCAGTTCTTC TRBV2 NA TRBD2 TRBJ2-1
CATSSSKRDRGSGELFF TGTGCCACCAGCAGTTCAAAAAGGGACAGGGGATCCGGGGAGCTGTTTTTT TRBV15 NA TRBD1 TRBJ2-2
CASSLRGQLAYEQYF TGTGCCAGCAGCTTACGGGGTCAACTGGCCTACGAGCAGTACTTC TRBV11-2 NA NA TRBJ2-7
CSVQTSGRAPTDTQYF TGCAGCGTTCAGACTAGCGGGAGGGCCCCCACAGATACGCAGTATTTT TRBV29-1 few TRBD2 TRBJ2-3
CATSTGMGYGYTF TGTGCCACCAGCACGGGGATGGGGTATGGCTACACCTTC TRBV15 NA NA TRBJ1-2
CAWSAQGEKLFF TGTGCCTGGAGTGCGCAGGGGGAAAAACTGTTTTTT TRBV30 NA NA TRBJ1-4
CASLVVWDGTGEFTEAFF TGTGCCAGCTTAGTTGTTTGGGATGGGACAGGGGAATTCACTGAAGCTTTCTTT TRBV28 NA TRBD1 TRBJ1-1
CASSTRGTGELFF TGTGCCAGCTCAACAAGGGGGACCGGGGAGCTGTTTTTT TRBV18 NA NA TRBJ2-2
CASSPGTGGYEQYF TGTGCCAGCAGCCCGGGGACAGGGGGCTACGAGCAGTACTTC TRBV7-2 NA TRBD1 TRBJ2-7
CAAEGQGFVNF TGTGCTGCCGAAGGACAGGGATTTGTAAACTTC TRBV12-5 few TRBD1 TRBJ1-2
CASSATTRGAYEQYF TGTGCCAGCAGTGCCACGACACGCGGGGCCTACGAGCAGTACTTC TRBV27 NA NA TRBJ2-7
CASSLASGRNSPLHF TGTGCCAGCAGCTTAGCGTCGGGGAGGAATTCACCCCTCCACTTT TRBV7-9 once NA TRBJ1-6
CASSLDREEGNQPQHF TGTGCCAGCAGCCTGGACAGGGAAGAAGGCAATCAGCCCCAGCATTTT TRBV7-9 few TRBD1 TRBJ1-5
CASSKSLIGTEAFF TGTGCCAGCAGTAAAAGTCTTATCGGCACTGAAGCTTTCTTT TRBV6-5 NA NA TRBJ1-1
CASSVEPRDRGNYEQYF TGTGCCAGCAGCGTAGAGCCCCGGGACAGGGGGAACTACGAGCAGTACTTC TRBV9 few TRBD1 TRBJ2-7
CSVARQGIGGNTIYF TGCAGCGTTGCACGACAGGGGATTGGAGGAAACACCATATATTTT TRBV29-1 NA TRBD1 TRBJ1-3
CASRHGTSGKSSYEQYF TGTGCCAGCAGGCACGGGACTAGCGGGAAGAGCTCCTACGAGCAGTACTTC TRBV28 NA TRBD2 TRBJ2-7
CASSEGDRGGNTEAFF TGCGCCAGCAGTGAGGGGGACAGGGGGGGGAACACTGAAGCTTTCTTT TRBV10-2 NA TRBD1 TRBJ1-1
CASSVGRGLAGGRVSDTQYF TGTGCCAGCAGCGTAGGCCGGGGTCTAGCGGGAGGGAGGGTGTCAGATACGCAGTATTTT TRBV9 NA TRBD2 TRBJ2-3
CASSLPGLAPNEQFF TGTGCCAGCAGCCTACCGGGACTAGCGCCCAATGAGCAGTTCTTC TRBV5-5 NA TRBD2 TRBJ2-1
CASSEGGLVGYNEQFF TGTGCCAGCAGTGAAGGTGGACTAGTGGGCTACAATGAGCAGTTCTTC TRBV6-1 NA TRBD2 TRBJ2-1
CASRSTGDGYTF TGTGCCAGCAGATCGACAGGGGATGGCTACACCTTC TRBV6-1 NA TRBD1 TRBJ1-2
CASSSKQGSNEKLFF TGTGCCAGCAGCTCGAAACAGGGGTCTAATGAAAAACTGTTTTTT TRBV5-6 few TRBD1 TRBJ1-4
CASSPTGQPNYGYTF TGTGCCAGCAGCCCTACGGGACAGCCTAACTATGGCTACACCTTC TRBV5-4 NA TRBD1 TRBJ1-2
CAPRTGNYGYTF TGTGCCCCTCGGACAGGGAACTATGGCTACACCTTC TRBV2 NA TRBD1 TRBJ1-2
CASSPNLPGQGMAGNQPQHF TGTGCCAGCAGTCCAAACTTACCGGGACAGGGGATGGCTGGCAATCAGCCCCAGCATTTT TRBV27 NA TRBD1 TRBJ1-5
CAISESNLVWDRDHYQPQHF TGTGCCATCAGTGAGTCGAATTTGGTTTGGGACAGGGATCACTATCAGCCCCAGCATTTT TRBV10-3 once TRBD1 TRBJ1-5
CASSQRGIWDYGYTF TGCGCCAGCAGCCAACGGGGGATTTGGGACTATGGCTACACCTTC TRBV4-3 once NA TRBJ1-2
CASRTPQDRGCEQYF TGTGCCAGCAGGACACCTCAGGACAGGGGGTGCGAGCAGTACTTC TRBV6-6 NA TRBD1 TRBJ2-7
CASSQDAGGRATYEQYF TGCGCCAGCAGCCAAGACGCAGGCGGGAGGGCCACCTACGAGCAGTACTTC TRBV4-3 NA TRBD2 TRBJ2-7
CAIRRDRVYNEQFF TGTGCCATCCGCCGGGACAGGGTGTACAATGAGCAGTTCTTC TRBV10-3 NA TRBD1 TRBJ2-1
CASSPNLQGGTDTQYF TGTGCCAGCTCACCCAATCTCCAGGGGGGCACAGATACGCAGTATTTT TRBV18 few TRBD1 TRBJ2-3
CASRGLAGGGDEQFF TGTGCCAGTAGAGGACTAGCGGGAGGCGGGGATGAGCAGTTCTTC TRBV19 NA TRBD2 TRBJ2-1
CASSPEKGVQPTSEQYF TGTGCCAGCAGTCCAGAAAAGGGGGTCCAACCTACTTCCGAGCAGTACTTC TRBV28 NA NA TRBJ2-7
CASSGITLVSTDTQYF TGTGCCAGTTCAGGCATAACGCTAGTTAGCACAGATACGCAGTATTTT TRBV18 NA NA TRBJ2-3